This entry describes one T cell receptor (beta chain). This clonotype was detected many times. The antigen it binds to is not known. Base qualities are not at hand, and no much larger clone is one base apart. This specimen comes from a study of T-cell reconstitution after alpha-beta-depleted transplantation in children (TCRdb year 2016). General notes on the study: Using TCR repertoire profiling, the study quantitatively followed how T-cell immune reconstitution unfolded in children after TCRalphabeta/CD19-depleted allogeneic hematopoietic cell transplantation.

V is clipped by 2 bases and J by 0 bases, and the sequence between their germline boundaries is 8 bases long. From the germline V gene, CDR1 is MNHEY and CDR2 is SVGAGI. The CDR3 holds 15 amino acids from the cysteine to the phenylalanine. Only CDR3 DNA remains: 45 bases, in frame from the first base. The method behind the library was PCR. The sample was run on an Illumina HiSeq 2500. TCR libraries were prepared with molecular barcoding, using unique molecular identifiers to normalize TCRbeta repertoire quantification. TCRdb's own reprocessing of the public reads used fastp at Q25 and MiXCR and kept productive beta chains. Each entry is one CDR3 protein sequence, shown with its most common DNA and genes. This sample has approximately 210,000 distinct CDR3 sequences in its table, and about 14% of those were observed once. Jointly, the top ten make up roughly an eighth of the sample.

This receptor was obtained from a human donor who donated a stem cell graft to a child with acute lymphoblastic leukemia. Recombination connected TRBV6-5 to TRBJ1-3; the D gene is not confidently resolved. The sample consisted of PBMCs from the stem cell graft donor, taken from the stem cell graft. The sequenced DNA: TGTGCCAGCAGTTACGAGCCCAACTCTGGAAACACCATATATTTT. This codes for CASSYEPNSGNTIYF.